Sequencing of this T cell receptor (beta chain) was carried out in a study of OX40 agonist ivuxolimab in advanced cancers. In the study overall: Ivuxolimab is an agonistic anti-OX40 (CD134) antibody, and patients were treated with it. Patient treatment consisted of intravenous ivuxolimab administration every 2 weeks at 0.01 to 10 mg/kg.

The CDR3 is made up of 15 amino acids. Looked up from germline, CDR1 is SNHLY and CDR2 is FYNNEI. Trimming took off 3 bases at V and 1 base at J, with 12 bases between the two ends. This clone was seen more than once but under ten times. Exclusion applied to patients with autoimmune disease history or systemic immunosuppression. Sequencing was performed with immunoSEQ multiplex PCR; in TCRdb, only in-frame clones are kept and a portion is missing. The sample has 35,000 to 45,000 clones; about 90% are singletons. The TCR comes from an adult with an advanced solid tumor such as melanoma, head and neck, liver or kidney cancer. Specimen: CD4+ or CD8+ T cells sorted from blood, collected in a trial of the OX40 agonist ivuxolimab. The V gene is TRBV2, the J gene TRBJ1-1; perhaps TRBD1 as D (6 bases). This CDR3 reads CASSEVGTSNTEAFF. The CDR3 DNA is TGTGCCAGCAGTGAGGTTGGGACATCGAACACTGAAGCTTTCTTT.